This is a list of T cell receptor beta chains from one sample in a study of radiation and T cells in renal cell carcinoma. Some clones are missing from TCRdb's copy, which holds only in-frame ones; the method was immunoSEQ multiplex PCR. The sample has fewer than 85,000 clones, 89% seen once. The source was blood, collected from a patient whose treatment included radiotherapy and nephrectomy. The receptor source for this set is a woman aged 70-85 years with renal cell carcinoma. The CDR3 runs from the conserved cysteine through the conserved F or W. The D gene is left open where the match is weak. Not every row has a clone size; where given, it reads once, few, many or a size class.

cdr3_nt: TGTGCCAGCAGTTCCCACTTCGATAGAATCTTT
cdr3_aa: CASSSHFDRIF
v_call: TRBV6-6
d_call: NA
j_call: TRBJ1-1
clone_size: NA

cdr3_nt: TGCGCCAGCAGCTTGGGGCTAGCGGGGGCAGAGCAGTTCTTC
cdr3_aa: CASSLGLAGAEQFF
v_call: TRBV5-1
d_call: TRBD2
j_call: TRBJ2-1
clone_size: NA

cdr3_nt: TGCGCCAGCAGCCAAGAGGGAAGGGGCCCGCAGTATTTT
cdr3_aa: CASSQEGRGPQYF
v_call: TRBV4-1
d_call: NA
j_call: TRBJ2-3
clone_size: NA

cdr3_nt: TGTGCCAGCAGCTTGACAGGGGACAGGGGGAGTACCACCATATATTTT
cdr3_aa: CASSLTGDRGSTTIYF
v_call: TRBV5-7
d_call: TRBD1
j_call: TRBJ1-3
clone_size: NA

cdr3_nt: TGTGCCAGCAGCTTAGGGGGGTCCGGGGCCAACGTCCTGACTTTC
cdr3_aa: CASSLGGSGANVLTF
v_call: TRBV7-2
d_call: NA
j_call: TRBJ2-6
clone_size: NA

cdr3_nt: TGTGCCAGTAGTCCCCGACTAGCGGGGACCTACAATGAGCAGTTCTTC
cdr3_aa: CASSPRLAGTYNEQFF
v_call: TRBV19
d_call: TRBD2
j_call: TRBJ2-1
clone_size: NA

cdr3_nt: TGTGCCAGCAGCCGGGGTCCGGGGGCGACTGTGGGCTACACCTTC
cdr3_aa: CASSRGPGATVGYTF
v_call: TRBV14
d_call: NA
j_call: TRBJ1-2
clone_size: once

cdr3_nt: TGCGCCAGCAGCTTTGGAGGGGACACTGAAGCTTTCTTT
cdr3_aa: CASSFGGDTEAFF
v_call: TRBV5-1
d_call: NA
j_call: TRBJ1-1
clone_size: NA

cdr3_nt: TGTGCCAGCTCAGTGACTAGCGGGGCAGCCTACGAGCAGTACTTC
cdr3_aa: CASSVTSGAAYEQYF
v_call: TRBV18
d_call: TRBD2
j_call: TRBJ2-7
clone_size: NA

cdr3_nt: TGTGCCAGCTGGAACTCTGGGGCCAACGTCCTGACTTTC
cdr3_aa: CASWNSGANVLTF
v_call: TRBV5-6
d_call: NA
j_call: TRBJ2-6
clone_size: NA

cdr3_nt: TGTGCCAGCAGCCCACAAAGGAGCGGGGCTTTCTACAATGAGCAGTTCTTC
cdr3_aa: CASSPQRSGAFYNEQFF
v_call: TRBV9
d_call: TRBD2
j_call: TRBJ2-1
clone_size: NA

cdr3_nt: TGTGCCAGTAGTACCGGGACAGGCCAGCCCCAGCATTTT
cdr3_aa: CASSTGTGQPQHF
v_call: TRBV19
d_call: TRBD1
j_call: TRBJ1-5
clone_size: NA

cdr3_nt: TGTGCCAGTAGTATAGATCAAAGGAGGGAAAATAGCAATCAGCCCCAGCATTTT
cdr3_aa: CASSIDQRRENSNQPQHF
v_call: TRBV19
d_call: NA
j_call: TRBJ1-5
clone_size: NA

cdr3_nt: TGCGCCAGCAGCGTGACAGGGGGCACTGAAGCTTTCTTT
cdr3_aa: CASSVTGGTEAFF
v_call: TRBV5-1
d_call: TRBD1
j_call: TRBJ1-1
clone_size: NA

cdr3_nt: TGTGCCAGCGGTACAGGGACTAACTATAATTCACCCCTCCACTTT
cdr3_aa: CASGTGTNYNSPLHF
v_call: TRBV7-9
d_call: NA
j_call: TRBJ1-6
clone_size: NA

cdr3_nt: TGTGCCAGCAGCTTACGACTAGCGGACACCGGGGAGCTGTTTTTT
cdr3_aa: CASSLRLADTGELFF
v_call: TRBV5-4
d_call: TRBD2
j_call: TRBJ2-2
clone_size: NA

cdr3_nt: TGTGCCAGCAGCTTAGGCACCCCGGGGGGCCGCAATCAGCCCCAGCATTTT
cdr3_aa: CASSLGTPGGRNQPQHF
v_call: TRBV7-8
d_call: NA
j_call: TRBJ1-5
clone_size: NA

cdr3_nt: TGTGCCTGGTCTAAGGTTGAGAGGTATGGCTACACCTTC
cdr3_aa: CAWSKVERYGYTF
v_call: TRBV30
d_call: NA
j_call: TRBJ1-2
clone_size: NA

cdr3_nt: TGTGCCAGCAGTAATCTCTACGAGCAGTACTTC
cdr3_aa: CASSNLYEQYF
v_call: TRBV6-6
d_call: NA
j_call: TRBJ2-7
clone_size: NA

cdr3_nt: TGTGCCAGCAGCTTTCTAGGGGGTGACACTGAAGCTTTCTTT
cdr3_aa: CASSFLGGDTEAFF
v_call: TRBV5-6
d_call: NA
j_call: TRBJ1-1
clone_size: NA